Each of the 19 T cell receptor beta chains below was sequenced from the same sample in a study of shared clonotypes between healthy human individuals. The data were produced by immunoSEQ multiplex PCR, yet TCRdb's version contains in-frame clones alone and is incomplete. Seen here are hundreds of thousands of clones, around 79% observed once, and the top ten hold less than 15%. Material for sequencing was PBMCs. Receptors originate from a woman aged 35 to 49 in good health. Some clones in this sample may be carry-over from other donors' samples.

The V gene is TRBV6-1, the J gene TRBJ1-4; D may be TRBD1 (5 bases). V was clipped by 6 bases and J by 8 bases, with 10 bases between them. Germline CDR1 reads MNHNS; CDR2 reads SASEGT. This CDR3 contains 12 residues. The CDR3, as DNA: TGTGCCAGCAGGATGGGGGGGGAAAAACTGTTTTTT. It translates to CASRMGGEKLFF.

The chain recombines TRBV21-1 with TRBJ2-3; the table assigns TRBD2, which was not confirmed against the DNA. TRBV21-1 is noted as a pseudogene. The CDR3 sequence is 15 residues long. The CDR3 sequence is CASSLRGSSTDTQYF. The CDR3 DNA follows: TGTGCCAGCAGCCTACGGGGAAGTAGCACAGATACGCAGTATTTT.

This clone was recorded many times. This chain joins TRBV30 and TRBJ2-3; tentative D call: TRBD1 (6 bases). The CDR3 contains 13 residues. Per the germline V gene, CDR1 is GTSNPN and CDR2 is SVGIG (reference sequence). The ends were cut back, 4 bases at V and 0 bases at J, with 8 bases in the middle. The CDR3 nucleotides read TGTGCCTGGACCAGGGGAAGCACAGATACGCAGTATTTT. It encodes CAWTRGSTDTQYF.

This clone occurred once. The junction differs from germline at one of its ends, possibly a read error. J is TRBJ2-6 and V is TRBV9, with 7 positions matching TRBD1. The CDR3 has 18 residues. The germline gives CDR1 SGDLS, CDR2 YYNGEE. CDR3 sequence (DNA): TGTGCCAGCAGCGCCCAGAGAGGGGGCCTCTCTGGGGCCAACGTCCTGGCTTTC. This sequence encodes CASSAQRGGLSGANVLAF.

The rearrangement uses TRBV5-1 and TRBJ2-2; 10 positions match TRBD1. In germline, CDR1 is SGHRS, CDR2 YFSETQ. The CDR3 totals 15 residues. J gave up 4 bases and V 5 bases, and 5 bases lay outside the gene matches. CDR3 nucleotides: TGCGCCAGCAGGCCGACAGGGGGCGGCACCGGGGAGCTGTTTTTT. It yields the protein CASRPTGGGTGELFF.

V usage is TRBV5-1 and J usage is TRBJ2-3; D may be TRBD2 (5 bases). Trimming pared 4 bases from V and 1 base from J, leaving 19 bases between. Germline loops: CDR1 SGHRS, CDR2 YFSETQ. There are 17 residues in the CDR3. The CDR3 DNA is TGCGCCAGCAGCCCGTTACAAACTAGTTTAGGCACAGATACGCAGTATTTT. Residues: CASSPLQTSLGTDTQYF.

The rearrangement uses TRBV5-6 and TRBJ2-2; a weak D match, TRBD2 (6 bases). The CDR3 has 14 amino acids. Trimming took off 4 bases at V and 7 bases at J, with 14 bases between the two ends. CDR1 and CDR2 (germline): SGHDT, YYEEEE. The CDR3, as DNA: TGTGCCAGCAGCCCCGGATGGAGGGGCGGGGAGCTGTTTTTT. As protein: CASSPGWRGGELFF.

The chain combines TRBV10-3 with TRBJ1-1; D is perhaps TRBD1 (6 bases). Germline loops: CDR1 ENHRY, CDR2 SYGVKD. The V end was cut by 5 bases, the J end by 3 bases, with 19 bases between. The CDR3 is 16 amino acids. CDR3 loop: CAISSGDGGRDTEAFF. CDR3 nucleotide sequence: TGTGCCATCAGTTCAGGGGATGGGGGCCGGGACACTGAAGCTTTCTTT.

The chain uses TRBV19 and TRBJ1-2, with 7 bases fitting TRBD1. This CDR3 has 14 residues. Germline V lookup: CDR1 LNHDA, CDR2 SQIVND (reference sequence). V dropped 4 bases and J dropped 4; count of bases not matched to a gene: 6. The CDR3 sequence: CASSSLGTVYGYTF. The CDR3 bases are TGTGCCAGTAGTAGCCTCGGGACAGTCTATGGCTACACCTTC.

This clone was counted a few times. The chain carries TRBV6-6 and TRBJ2-7; TRBD2 matches 12 bases. CDR3 length equals 15 residues. J gave up 3 bases and V 7 bases, and 7 bases lay outside the gene matches. Germline assignment: CDR1 MNHNY and CDR2 SVGAGI (reference sequence). This CDR3 is CASTAGLAGIYEQYF. In nucleotides, the CDR3 is TGTGCCAGCACCGCGGGACTAGCGGGCATCTACGAGCAGTACTTC.

The CDR3 sequence: CASRAGGGSYEQYF. The CDR3 DNA reads as TGTGCCAGCAGGGCAGGGGGAGGGTCCTACGAGCAGTACTTC. This chain connects TRBV6-1 to TRBJ2-7, with D perhaps given as TRBD1 or TRBD2 (7 bases each). The germline V gene encodes CDR1 MNHNS and CDR2 SASEGT. The germline V and J ends were trimmed by 6 bases and 1 base, with 13 bases remaining between them. CDR3 length equals 14 residues.

The CDR3 nucleotides read TGTGCCAGCAGTTTATCTGGTCTCAAAGAGACCCAGTACTTC. It yields the protein CASSLSGLKETQYF. The chain has TRBV28 and TRBJ2-5; D ambiguous. The CDR3 runs to 14 residues. Trimming left V 1 base short and J 3 bases short, with 9 bases between. CDR1 and CDR2 from the germline V gene are MDHEN and SYDVKM. Combining the CDR3 with reference TRBV28 and TRBJ2-5 gives the whole variable domain DVKVTQSSRYLVKRTGEKVFLECVQDMDHENMFWYRQDPGLGLRLIYFSYDVKMKEKGDIPEGYSVSREKKERFSLILESASTNQTSMYLCASSLSGLKETQYFGPGTRLLVL.

The genes are TRBV7-3 and TRBJ2-5; D unclear. V was clipped by 1 base and J by 2 bases, with 8 bases between them. In germline, CDR1 is SGHTA, CDR2 FQGTGA. This CDR3 spans 14 amino acids. The CDR3 nucleotides are TGTGCCAGCAGCTTAATGACACAGCAAGAGACCCAGTACTTC. Its protein product is CASSLMTQQETQYF.

The V gene is TRBV29-1, the J gene TRBJ2-5; TRBD2 is a possible D gene (5 bases). Germline V lookup: CDR1 SQVTM, CDR2 ANQGSEA. V was pared by 7 bases and J by 5 bases, with 11 bases between. The CDR3 is made up of 11 amino acids. CDR3 in amino acids: CSGRTGETQYF. The CDR3 DNA sequence: TGCAGCGGGAGGACCGGGGAGACCCAGTACTTC. Using reference TRBV29-1 and TRBJ2-5 for the parts outside the CDR3, the full variable domain is SAVISQKPSRDICQRGTSLTIQCQVDSQVTMMFWYRQQPGQSLTLIATANQGSEATYESGFVIDKFPISRPNLTFSTLTVSNMSPEDSSIYLCSGRTGETQYFGPGTRLLVL.

The V call is TRBV11-3, the J call TRBJ2-3, with TRBD1 matching over 8 bases. Germline V gene data show CDR1 as SGHNT and CDR2 as YENEEA. Trimming removed 3 bases from V and 5 bases from J; junction bases left unmatched: 4. The CDR3 covers 14 residues. The DNA of the CDR3 is TGTGCCAGCAGCTTGGGCAGGGGGCAAGATACGCAGTATTTT. As protein: CASSLGRGQDTQYF.

This clone was counted a few times. The chain recombines TRBV29-1 with TRBJ1-1; D is ambiguous. The CDR3 runs to 11 residues. Per germline, CDR1 SQVTM and CDR2 ANQGSEA. Deletions cut 7 bases from V and 0 bases from J, with 6 bases between. As DNA, the CDR3 is TGCAGCGCCCAGCTGAACACTGAAGCTTTCTTT. This translates into CSAQLNTEAFF.

The chain employs TRBV19 and TRBJ2-2, with D perhaps matching TRBD1 (6 bases). Trimming took off 2 bases at V and 1 base at J, with 14 bases between the two ends. The germline V gene encodes CDR1 LNHDA and CDR2 SQIVND (reference sequence). The CDR3 extends over 17 amino acids. The CDR3: CASSIFFGRGNTGELFF. The DNA of the CDR3 is TGTGCCAGTAGTATATTTTTTGGCAGGGGGAACACCGGGGAGCTGTTTTTT.

The rearrangement uses TRBV28 and TRBJ2-2, with 15 bases identical to TRBD2. The ends lost 4 bases at V and 5 bases at J; junction bases unmatched: 8. The CDR3 length is 18 residues. Looked up from germline, CDR1 is MDHEN and CDR2 is SYDVKM. Here the CDR3 DNA reads TGTGCCAGCAGTTCCATTTGGACTAGCGGGAGGGGGACCGGGGAGCTGTTTTTT. It is translated as CASSSIWTSGRGTGELFF.

J is TRBJ2-7 and V is TRBV28, with 7 bases that match TRBD2. The ends lost 3 bases at V and 2 bases at J; junction bases unmatched: 7. Germline CDR1 is MDHEN and CDR2 is SYDVKM. The CDR3 loop spans 15 amino acids. The DNA of the CDR3 is TGTGCCAGCAGTTTTGGAGTTGGGGGGGCCTACGAGCAGTACTTC. It codes for CASSFGVGGAYEQYF.